The 7 T cell receptor beta chains in this list originate from one sample, sequenced in a study of cytomegalovirus exposure and HLA in healthy donors. 60 Vbeta and 13 Jbeta primers were used in PCR. Assay: immunoSEQ multiplex PCR; the TCRdb copy retains only in-frame clones and omits some. The table lists 150,000 to 200,000 clones, roughly 75% of them singletons, with less than 9.5% in the top ten. Sequences were obtained from PBMCs. Receptor source: a woman in her forties in good health and CMV-seropositive.

This rearrangement joins TRBV28 to TRBJ2-5; possible D gene TRBD2, 5 bases. The V and J ends lost 1 base and 4 bases respectively, with 13 bases between them. Germline CDR1 reads MDHEN; CDR2 reads SYDVKM. This CDR3 spans 15 amino acids. CDR3 DNA sequence: TGTGCCAGCAGTTTATTCGGGAAAGCTCGAGAGACCCAGTACTTC. Encoded protein: CASSLFGKARETQYF.

This clone is a singleton in its sample. The chain recombines TRBV13 with TRBJ2-1; 14 bases are shared with TRBD2. The J segment lost 9 bases and the V segment lost 3 bases, leaving 7 bases of the junction unmatched. This CDR3 has 16 amino acids. CDR1 PRHDT and CDR2 FYEKMQ come from the germline V gene (reference sequence). CDR3 DNA sequence: TGTGCCAGCAGCTTGGGTCGACTAGCGGGAGGGGTTGAGCAGTTCTTC. It specifies CASSLGRLAGGVEQFF.

The gene calls are TRBV18 and TRBJ2-1; 10 nucleotides line up with TRBD2. The CDR3 is made up of 18 amino acids. Germline assignment: CDR1 KGHSH and CDR2 LQKENI. The V gene end was trimmed by 2 bases and the J gene end by 3 bases; junction bases not matched to a gene: 10. This CDR3 is CASSPISGRMSIYNEQFF. DNA of the CDR3: TGTGCCAGCTCACCAATTAGCGGGAGGATGAGTATCTACAATGAGCAGTTCTTC.

The genes are TRBV6-1 and TRBJ2-3; TRBD2 matches 12 bases. The V segment lost 2 bases and the J segment 3 bases; nucleotides outside the gene matches: 6. The germline V gene encodes CDR1 MNHNS and CDR2 SASEGT. CDR3 size: 17 residues. The CDR3 DNA follows: TGTGCCAGCAGTGAACCGGGACTAGCGGGTCGGACAGATACGCAGTATTTT. Amino acids: CASSEPGLAGRTDTQYF.

CDR3 region: CASSLQGAGTGELFF. The CDR3 coding sequence is TGTGCCAGCAGTCTACAGGGGGCAGGCACCGGGGAGCTGTTTTTT. V and J are TRBV6-5 and TRBJ2-2; 9 nucleotides agree with TRBD1. Germline CDR1 and CDR2: MNHEY and SVGAGI. The CDR3 spans 15 residues. The ends lost 5 bases at V and 4 bases at J; junction bases unmatched: 5.

The V gene is TRBV11-2, the J gene TRBJ1-4, with D possibly being TRBD1 (6 bases). CDR1 SGHAT and CDR2 FQNNGV come from the germline V gene. The V gene lost 5 bases and the J gene lost 9 bases, with 19 bases spanning the gap. This CDR3 is built from 15 residues. CDR3 loop: CASSLEGGVYKKLFF. The CDR3 bases are TGTGCCAGCAGCCTCGAGGGGGGGGTTTACAAAAAACTGTTTTTT.

This clone was observed once. The CDR3 DNA reads TGTGCCAGCAGCTTACTACAGGGGGAATTAGATACGCAGTATTTT. Protein sequence: CASSLLQGELDTQYF. This sequence joins TRBV5-4 and TRBJ2-3, with 8 positions matching TRBD1. This CDR3 spans 15 amino acids. V was pared by 2 bases and J by 5 bases, with 7 bases of the junction left unmatched. CDR1 and CDR2 from the germline V gene are SGHNT and YYREEE (reference sequence). Using reference TRBV5-4 and TRBJ2-3 for the parts outside the CDR3, the full variable domain is ETGVTQSPTHLIKTRGQQVTLRCSSQSGHNTVSWYQQALGQGPQFIFQYYREEENGRGNFPPRFSGLQFPNYSSELNVNALELDDSALYLCASSLLQGELDTQYFGPGTRLTVL.